This entry concerns a single T cell receptor beta chain. Its antigen remains undetermined. Nothing much larger sits one base from this clone, and base qualities are not available. TCRbeta CDR3 regions were sequenced with the immunoSEQ Assay. After extraction, genomic DNA underwent amplification by bias-controlled multiplex PCR, followed by high-throughput sequencing. Per the authors' processing: To quantify the absolute abundance of every unique TCRbeta CDR3 region, sequences were collapsed and filtered. T cell fraction was estimated by normalizing TCRbeta template counts to usable DNA, which was measured by amplifying reference genes present in all nucleated cells. Repertoire TCRs were annotated as SARS-CoV-2-specific by exact matching of V gene, CDR3 amino acid sequence and J gene to a known reactive TCR set. The reference SARS-CoV-2 TCR set came from MIRA and was filtered for enrichment in COVID-19-positive ImmuneCODE repertoires, removing public or cross-reactive TCRs. Based on the MIRA antigens, annotated TCRs were further analysed at the level of specific ORF or position within ORF. Depth was the summed frequency of annotated unique rearrangements, while breadth was defined as annotated unique rearrangements over total unique productive rearrangements. Group comparisons of TCR breadth used two-sided Wilcoxon rank-sum tests. TCRdb re-hosts the immuneACCESS table, in-frame sequences only. Its copies lack some clones; in the studies checked, an unresolved V gene accounts for under half of them, and the cause for the rest is not known. V and J calls and clone size are given by that table; D and trimming were obtained from the DNA. The sample has 400,000 to 450,000 clones on record, 80% to 95% of them singletons. The biggest ten clones account for 9.5% to 15% of the sample.

The data belong to a study of Ad26.COV2.S vaccination and SARS-CoV-2 variants (dated by TCRdb to 2020 to 2022). For the study in its entirety: Donors in the vaccine arm were drawn from COV1001, a multicentre, randomized, double-blind, placebo-controlled phase I-IIa trial testing Ad26.COV2.S in healthy adults. Dosing of Ad26.COV2.S was intramuscular, at either 5x10^10 or 1x10^11 viral particles, delivered as one shot or as two shots spaced 56 days apart. The specificity and breadth of SARS-CoV-2-reactive T cell receptors after Ad26.COV2.S vaccination were assessed by TCRbeta repertoire sequencing. Trial participants were randomized into five groups of five, in which low-dose or high-dose Ad26.COV2.S was given once or twice, or placebo was given on both occasions. Blinding of investigators to trial group allocation was maintained during experiments and outcome assessment. The TCR-sequenced set comprised about 32 samples: some 20 Ad26.COV2.S vaccine recipients, 5 placebo recipients and 8 SARS-CoV-2 convalescent individuals.

Sequences MNHEY (CDR1) and SVGEGT (CDR2) are obtained from the germline V gene. V trim: 6 bases; J trim: 5 bases; unmatched bases: 9. The CDR3 runs 16 amino acids, cysteine and phenylalanine included. Solely the CDR3 DNA is kept, with 48 bases framed from the first base. The treatment or condition label of this sample denotes: around 19 received Ad26.COV2.S at low or high dose, single or two shots; 5 received placebo; per-sample allocation not given. Repertoires of vaccine and placebo recipients were sequenced from samples collected on day 63 after the first injection. Cohort 1b enrolled some 25 adults aged 18-55 years at a single site in Boston, USA, between 29 July and 7 August 2020. As a vaccine, Ad26.COV2.S was a replication-incompetent adenovirus type 26 vector that expressed a prefusion-stabilized SARS-CoV-2 spike protein derived from the original Wuhan strain. The investigation overall reported the following: The authors noted that total T cell responses may have been underestimated by the TCR breadth and depth analyses. Higher spike-specific TCR breadth was observed in Ad26.COV2.S recipients than in placebo recipients (P = 0.0014). The study was not powered to compare responses between vaccine doses or regimens. Non-spike TCR breadth was comparable between vaccine and placebo recipients, consistent with the vaccine containing only spike. After vaccination, spike-specific CD8+ and CD4+ T cell responses were reported to show substantial breadth.

This TCR was recovered from a person aged 18 to 65 who received the Ad26.COV2.S COVID-19 vaccine or a placebo. The specimen comprised peripheral blood, sampled in a trial of Ad26.COV2.S vaccine versus placebo. The rearrangement joined TRBV6-2 or TRBV6-3 to TRBJ2-1, with 11 bases aligning to TRBD2. This receptor carries the CDR3 CASSPPLAGGNNEQFF. The bases read TGTGCCAGCAGCCCCCCGCTAGCGGGAGGAAACAATGAGCAGTTCTTC.